Listed below are T cell receptor beta chains from one sample, sequenced in a study of identical twins. Each CDR3 protein gets one entry after TCRdb re-called the 5' RACE reads with MiXCR. The table has 600,000 to 700,000 distinct CDR3 sequences, around 20% seen once. These data are also associated with another study on T cells expressing NK-cell markers.

The specimen was PBMCs. The source is a woman aged 18-30 years in good health. Both conserved end residues are part of each CDR3. D genes are given only for firm matches. Where a row states a size, it is once, few, many or the class of an expanded clone; other rows omit it.

abundance: NA
v_gene: TRBV29-1
j_gene: TRBJ2-5
d_gene: NA
CDR3nt: TGCAGCGTTGAATATGGGGGGCTCGTCACCCAGTACTTC
CDR3aa: CSVEYGGLVTQYF

abundance: few
v_gene: TRBV6-5
j_gene: TRBJ2-1
d_gene: TRBD2
CDR3nt: TGTGCCAGCAGTTCTCTAGCTTTAGCGGGTCTGTTTTACAATGAGCAGTTCTTC
CDR3aa: CASSSLALAGLFYNEQFF

abundance: NA
v_gene: TRBV5-1
j_gene: TRBJ2-1
d_gene: NA
CDR3nt: TGCGCCAGCATAAGGGGGGGATTTTCCAATGAGCAGTTCTTC
CDR3aa: CASIRGGFSNEQFF

abundance: once
v_gene: TRBV12-3/TRBV12-4
j_gene: TRBJ2-5
d_gene: TRBD2
CDR3nt: TGTGCCAGCAGTTTCCGACTAGCGGGAGGGCCCTCGGAGACCCAGTACTTC
CDR3aa: CASSFRLAGGPSETQYF

abundance: NA
v_gene: TRBV11-2
j_gene: TRBJ2-3
d_gene: NA
CDR3nt: TGTGCCAGCAGCTTTAGGAGATATCCTGCTAGCACAGATACGCAGTATTTT
CDR3aa: CASSFRRYPASTDTQYF

abundance: NA
v_gene: TRBV9
j_gene: TRBJ2-1
d_gene: NA
CDR3nt: TGTGCCAGCAGCACGCCCGGCGGGGGCGATCGCAATGAGCAGTTCTTC
CDR3aa: CASSTPGGGDRNEQFF

abundance: NA
v_gene: TRBV27
j_gene: TRBJ2-3
d_gene: NA
CDR3nt: TGTGCCAGCAGTTTATCTGGGTTCGCAGATACGCAGTATTTT
CDR3aa: CASSLSGFADTQYF

abundance: few
v_gene: TRBV7-9
j_gene: TRBJ2-3
d_gene: NA
CDR3nt: TGTGCCAGCAGCCCCGTCACGACTGCGCAGTATTTT
CDR3aa: CASSPVTTAQYF

abundance: few
v_gene: TRBV7-9
j_gene: TRBJ2-6
d_gene: NA
CDR3nt: TGTGCCAGCAGATCACAGGGATCTGGGGCCAACGTCCTGACTTTC
CDR3aa: CASRSQGSGANVLTF

abundance: NA
v_gene: TRBV7-6
j_gene: TRBJ2-5
d_gene: TRBD2
CDR3nt: TGTGCCAGCAGCTTAGGGGGACTAGGAGAGTACCAAGAGACCCAGTACTTC
CDR3aa: CASSLGGLGEYQETQYF

abundance: many
v_gene: TRBV20-1
j_gene: TRBJ1-6
d_gene: TRBD1
CDR3nt: TGCAGTGCCACACTTGGACAGGGGAATTCACCCCTCCACTTT
CDR3aa: CSATLGQGNSPLHF